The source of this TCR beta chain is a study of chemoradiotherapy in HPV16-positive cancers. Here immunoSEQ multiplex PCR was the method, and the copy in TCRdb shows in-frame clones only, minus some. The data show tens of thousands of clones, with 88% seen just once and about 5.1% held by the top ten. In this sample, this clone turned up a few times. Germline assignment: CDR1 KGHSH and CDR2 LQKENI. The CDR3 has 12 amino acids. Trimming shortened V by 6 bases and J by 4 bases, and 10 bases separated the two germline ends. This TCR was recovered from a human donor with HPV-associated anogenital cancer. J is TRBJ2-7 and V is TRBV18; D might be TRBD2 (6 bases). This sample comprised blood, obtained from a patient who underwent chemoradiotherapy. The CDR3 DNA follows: TGTGCCAGCTCCGCGGAGGGTTACGAGCAGTACTTC. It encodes CASSAEGYEQYF. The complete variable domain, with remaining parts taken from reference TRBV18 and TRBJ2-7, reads NAGVMQNPRHLVRRRGQEARLRCSPMKGHSHVYWYRQLPEEGLKFMVYLQKENIIDESGMPKERFSAEFPKEGPSILRIQQVVRGDSAAYFCASSAEGYEQYFGPGTRLTVT.